What follows describes a single T cell receptor (beta chain). Its specificity is not known. The sample originates from a study of CD4 T cells in relation to SARS-CoV-2 and coronaviruses. Study-wide context: PBMCs were cultured with antigen for nine to ten days before TCR beta sequencing. Regarding the study as a whole: In approximately 71% of donors, memory CD4+ clonotypes crossrecognized SARS-CoV-2 and at least one common cold coronavirus spike.

Here immunoSEQ multiplex PCR was the method, and the copy in TCRdb shows in-frame clones only, minus some. This table holds roughly 18,000 clones, approximately 77% found once. Trimming took off 5 bases at V and 5 bases at J, with 6 bases between the two ends. Germline values: CDR1 MNHEY, CDR2 SVGEGT. This CDR3 is built from 12 residues. The unexposed donors gave CD4+ T cells in 2011-2018, prior to COVID-19. Isolation of CD4+ T cells took place after less than 13 days in culture. Unexposed-donor CD4+ T cells were probed with SARS-CoV-2 S/N and four cold-coronavirus spikes, cells permitting. On days 3 and 7, cultures got half fresh IL-2 medium.

What was sequenced was CD4+ T cells from PBMCs, cultured in vitro. The origin of this receptor is a human donor in good health. The V call is TRBV6-2 or TRBV6-3, the J call TRBJ1-4; D is undetermined. As DNA, the CDR3 is TGTGCCAGCAGTGACGGAAATGAAAAACTGTTTTTT. Its translation: CASSDGNEKLFF.